Only one count was recorded for the clone carrying this TCR beta chain. These data are taken from a study of blood T cell repertoires in COVID-19. Whole-study context: Samples came from the United States, Italy and Spain, spanning acute and convalescent COVID-19. PBMCs, B-cell-depleted T cells, or T cells were the source of the cDNA or gDNA that made up the material.

CDR3 length equals 12 residues. Germline CDR1 is SNHLY and CDR2 is FYNNEI. The ends were cut back, 4 bases at V and 4 bases at J, with 7 bases in the middle. Source study methods: Reference gene primer amplification gave estimated nucleated cell counts. Sequencing used immunoSEQ multiplex PCR; TCRdb keeps in-frame clones, though not all of them. The D gene and trimming were derived from the DNA, and the V and J assignments and clone size from that table. The repertoire holds 100,000 to 150,000 clones, with over 75% as singletons. Sequencing input: peripheral blood. This TCR was recovered from a woman aged 80 or older with acute or convalescent COVID-19. The V and J genes are TRBV2 and TRBJ1-2; D perhaps matches TRBD1 (5 bases). The DNA of the CDR3 is TGTGCCAGCAGTGGGGGGGGCTATGGCTACACCTTC. Translating gives CASSGGGYGYTF.